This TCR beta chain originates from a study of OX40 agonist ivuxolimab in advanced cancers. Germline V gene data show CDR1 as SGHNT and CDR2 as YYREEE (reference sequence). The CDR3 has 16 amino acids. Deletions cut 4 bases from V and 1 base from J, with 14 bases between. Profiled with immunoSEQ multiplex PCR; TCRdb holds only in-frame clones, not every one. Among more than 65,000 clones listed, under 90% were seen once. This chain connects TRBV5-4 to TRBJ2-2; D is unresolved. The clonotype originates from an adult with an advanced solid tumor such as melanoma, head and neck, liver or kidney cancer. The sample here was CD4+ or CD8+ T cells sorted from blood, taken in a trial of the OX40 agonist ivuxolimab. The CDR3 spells CASSQVATRNTGELFF. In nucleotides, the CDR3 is TGTGCCAGCAGCCAAGTGGCGACCAGGAACACCGGGGAGCTGTTTTTT.